This TCR beta chain was captured by sequencing in a study of TET2 disruption in CD19-targeted CAR T cells (dated by TCRdb to the late 2010s). Concerning the study at large: The number of samples was determined by the original clinical trial design and by which samples were available, and no additional inclusion criteria were applied. Here is what the overall study found, with its caveats: The conclusions about the patient's CAR T cells were based on extensive analysis of only one subject.

The meaning of the sample's treatment or condition label: autologous CTL019 cells: CD19 CAR with 4-1BB and CD3 zeta domains. TCR zeta and 4-1BB costimulatory signaling domains were incorporated into the CD19 CAR. T cells for CTL019 manufacturing were collected from peripheral blood by means of leukapheresis. The DNeasy Blood and Tissue Kit was used to extract genomic DNA from pre-infusion T cells, peripheral blood, or sorted post-infusion T cells. Including cysteine and phenylalanine, the CDR3 has 16 amino acids. The DNA shown is the part of the CDR3 that was read: 39 bases, in frame from base 1. CDR1 is given as KGHSH and CDR2 as LQKENI, both from the germline V gene. The immunoSEQ assay was used to perform TCR beta chain deep sequencing. Per the authors' processing: Only productive TCR beta rearrangements went into calculating clonotype frequencies. TCRdb took this table from immuneACCESS and kept in-frame rearrangements with V and J called. Such tables lack part of the clones; where checked against another copy, unresolved V genes explain under half of the gap, and the rest is unexplained. V, J and clone size were drawn from that table, and D and trimming were deduced from the DNA. The sample has approximately 27,000 clones on record. The ten most abundant clones make up 1.5% to 2% of the sample.

A note on this clone: Its specific antigen is unknown. Relative to the germline gene, one junction end is altered; a read error may explain this. The sequenced fragment ends 3 residues before the CDR3 boundary, so the rest is inferred from the germline J gene. Within the sample, other DNA sequences also encode this same CDR3.

Recombination joined TRBV18 with TRBJ1-2; the junction holds 10 bases that match TRBD1. Sequenced here: CD8- CAR+ T cells sorted from cultured blood T cells, sampled for CD19 CAR T cell therapy. Reading the label with the study, this specimen's cell subset or site is: CD8-negative CAR-positive T cells from the infusion product. The source is a man in his 70s with chronic lymphocytic leukemia. The CDR3 corresponds to CASSPGTGDTNYGYTF. The sequenced part of the CDR3 DNA is TGTGCCAGCTCACCAGGGACAGGGGATACTAACTATGGT.